The clone carrying this T cell receptor (beta chain) was seen many times. The study included ophthalmopathy patients with Clinical Activity Score at least 3, NOSPECS grade at least 4 and duration under 3 months. Patients were excluded for uncontrolled infection, other autoimmune disease, pregnancy or lactation. Amplification yielded TCR beta CDR3 regions, with RNA transcripts as the source. RT-PCR in the first round (using the HTBI primer set) targeted the TCR CDR3. MiXCR was run by TCRdb on the multiplex PCR reads, yielding one entry per CDR3 protein. The sample contains around 300,000 distinct CDR3 sequences, roughly 15% of which appear only once. This CDR3 is built from 12 residues. V was trimmed by 7 bases and J by 8 bases, leaving 12 bases between them. Germline lookup yields CDR1 ENHRY and CDR2 SYGVKD. The record originates from a study of T cells in Graves' hyperthyroidism and ophthalmopathy.

Sequences were obtained from blood. The V call is TRBV10-3, the J call TRBJ2-1; D is possibly TRBD1 (6 bases). The source of this sequence is a middle-aged woman with Graves' ophthalmopathy. The CDR3 DNA reads TGTGCCATCAAGGGTGGGGGCGATGAGCAGTTCTTC. Protein product: CAIKGGGDEQFF.